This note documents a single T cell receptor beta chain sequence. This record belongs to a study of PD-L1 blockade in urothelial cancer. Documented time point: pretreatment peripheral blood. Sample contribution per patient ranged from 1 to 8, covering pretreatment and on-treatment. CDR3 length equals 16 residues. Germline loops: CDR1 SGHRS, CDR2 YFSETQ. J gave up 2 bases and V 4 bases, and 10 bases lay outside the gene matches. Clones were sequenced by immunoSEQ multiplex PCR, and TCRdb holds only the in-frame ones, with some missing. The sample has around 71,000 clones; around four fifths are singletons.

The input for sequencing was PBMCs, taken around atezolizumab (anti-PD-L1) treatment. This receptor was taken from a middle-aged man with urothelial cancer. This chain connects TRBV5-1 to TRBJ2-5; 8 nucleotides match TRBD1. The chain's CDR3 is CASSLHQRTGQETQYF. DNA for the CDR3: TGCGCCAGCAGCCTCCACCAGAGGACAGGGCAAGAGACCCAGTACTTC.